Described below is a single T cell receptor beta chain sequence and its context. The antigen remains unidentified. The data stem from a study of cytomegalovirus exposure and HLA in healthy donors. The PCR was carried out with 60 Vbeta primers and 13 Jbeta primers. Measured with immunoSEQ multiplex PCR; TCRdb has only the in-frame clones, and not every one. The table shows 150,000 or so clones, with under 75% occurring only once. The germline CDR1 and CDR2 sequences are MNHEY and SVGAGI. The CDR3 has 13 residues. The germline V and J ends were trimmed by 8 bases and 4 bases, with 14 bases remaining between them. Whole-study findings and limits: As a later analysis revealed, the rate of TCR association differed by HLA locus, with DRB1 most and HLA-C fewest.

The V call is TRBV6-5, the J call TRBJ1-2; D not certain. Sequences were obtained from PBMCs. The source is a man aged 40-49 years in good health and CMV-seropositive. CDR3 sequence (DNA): TGTGCCAGCTTCGACTCCCCCGGCTATGGCTACACCTTC. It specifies CASFDSPGYGYTF.